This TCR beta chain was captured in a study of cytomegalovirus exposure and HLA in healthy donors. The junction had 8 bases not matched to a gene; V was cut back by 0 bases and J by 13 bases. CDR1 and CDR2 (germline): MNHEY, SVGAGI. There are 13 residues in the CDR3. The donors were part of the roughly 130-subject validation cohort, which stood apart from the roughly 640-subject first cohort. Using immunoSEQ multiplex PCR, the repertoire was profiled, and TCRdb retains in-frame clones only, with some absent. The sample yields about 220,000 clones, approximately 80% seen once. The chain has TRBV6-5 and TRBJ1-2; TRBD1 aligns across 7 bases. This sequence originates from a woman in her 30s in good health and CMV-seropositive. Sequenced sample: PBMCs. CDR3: CASSYSTDRDRTF. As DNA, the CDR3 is TGTGCCAGCAGTTACTCGACAGACAGGGATCGCACCTTC.